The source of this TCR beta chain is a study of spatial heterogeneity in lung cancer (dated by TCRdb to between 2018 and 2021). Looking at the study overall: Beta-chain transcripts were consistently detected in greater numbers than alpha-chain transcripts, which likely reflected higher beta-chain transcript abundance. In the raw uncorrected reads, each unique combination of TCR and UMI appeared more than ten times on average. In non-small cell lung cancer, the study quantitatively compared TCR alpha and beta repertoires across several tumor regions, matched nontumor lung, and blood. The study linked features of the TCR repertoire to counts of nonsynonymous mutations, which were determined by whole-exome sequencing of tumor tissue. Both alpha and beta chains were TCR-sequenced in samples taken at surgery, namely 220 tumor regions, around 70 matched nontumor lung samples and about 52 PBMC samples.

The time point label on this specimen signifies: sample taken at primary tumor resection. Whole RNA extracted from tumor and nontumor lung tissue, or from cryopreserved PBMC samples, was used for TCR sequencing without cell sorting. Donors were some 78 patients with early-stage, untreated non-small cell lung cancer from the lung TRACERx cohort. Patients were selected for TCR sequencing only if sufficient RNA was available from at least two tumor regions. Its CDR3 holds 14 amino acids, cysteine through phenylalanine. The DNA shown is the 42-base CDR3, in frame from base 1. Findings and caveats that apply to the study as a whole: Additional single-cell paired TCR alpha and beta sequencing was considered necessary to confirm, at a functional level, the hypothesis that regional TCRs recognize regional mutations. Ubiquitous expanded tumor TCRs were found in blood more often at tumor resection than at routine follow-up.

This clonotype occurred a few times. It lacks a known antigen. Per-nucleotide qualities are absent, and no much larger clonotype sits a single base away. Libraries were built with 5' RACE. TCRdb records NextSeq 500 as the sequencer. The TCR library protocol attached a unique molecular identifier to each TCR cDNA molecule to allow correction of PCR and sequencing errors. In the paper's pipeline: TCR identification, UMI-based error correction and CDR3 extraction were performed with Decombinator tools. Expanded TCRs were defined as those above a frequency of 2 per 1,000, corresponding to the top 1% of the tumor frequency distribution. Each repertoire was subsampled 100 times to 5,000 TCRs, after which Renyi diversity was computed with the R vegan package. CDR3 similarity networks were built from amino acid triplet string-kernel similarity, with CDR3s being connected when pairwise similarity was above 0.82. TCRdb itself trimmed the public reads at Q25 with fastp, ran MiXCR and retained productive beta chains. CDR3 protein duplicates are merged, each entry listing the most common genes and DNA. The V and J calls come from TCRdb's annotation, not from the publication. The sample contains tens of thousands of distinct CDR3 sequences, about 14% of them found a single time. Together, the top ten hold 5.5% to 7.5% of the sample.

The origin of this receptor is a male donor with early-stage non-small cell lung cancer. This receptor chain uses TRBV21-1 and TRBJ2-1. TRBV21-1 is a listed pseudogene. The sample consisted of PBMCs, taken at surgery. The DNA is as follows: TGTGCCAGCAGCAAAGGCTGGGAAGAAAATGAGCAGTTCTTC. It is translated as CASSKGWEENEQFF.